This T cell receptor (beta chain) derives from a study of human T cells and chemical hapten exposure. About the research overall: Diphenylcyclopropenone doses were given weekly to the scalps of patients across the approximately 24-week study.

Time point described: patch test 3, about 24 weeks after DPC sensitization. Treatment defined: therapeutic diphenylcyclopropenone sensitization with weekly scalp DPC. Prior to application of each patch test, blood was drawn. The study drew its donors from alopecia patients who were 18 to 70 years old and suitable for DPC. Each CDR3 protein gets one entry after TCRdb re-called the RACE reads with MiXCR. The sample holds some 96,000 distinct CDR3 sequences, 25% to 35% seen once. The CDR3 loop spans 13 amino acids. J lost 5 bases, V lost 6 bases, and 1 base had no gene match. The J gene is TRBJ1-4, the V gene TRBV12-3 or TRBV12-4; 9 bases map to TRBD1. The receptor was isolated from a man aged 35 to 55 with alopecia areata. Some clones in this sample may be carry-over from other donors' samples. The material was whole blood, obtained in connection with sensitization to the hapten diphenylcyclopropenone (DPC). The CDR3 loop reads CASSGTGNEKLFF. The CDR3 bases are TGTGCCAGCAGCGGGACAGGGAATGAAAAACTGTTTTTT.